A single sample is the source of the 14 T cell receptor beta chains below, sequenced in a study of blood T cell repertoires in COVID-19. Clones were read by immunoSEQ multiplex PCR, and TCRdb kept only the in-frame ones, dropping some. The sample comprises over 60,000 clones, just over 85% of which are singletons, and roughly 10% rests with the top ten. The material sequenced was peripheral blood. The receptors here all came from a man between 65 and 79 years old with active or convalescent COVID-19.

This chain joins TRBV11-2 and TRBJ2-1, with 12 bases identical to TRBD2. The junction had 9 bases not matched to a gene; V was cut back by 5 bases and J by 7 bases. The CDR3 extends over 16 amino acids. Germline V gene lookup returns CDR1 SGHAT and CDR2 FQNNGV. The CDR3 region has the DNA TGTGCCAGCAGCCAAAACCTGGGACTAGCGGGTAATGAGCAGTTCTTC. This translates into CASSQNLGLAGNEQFF.

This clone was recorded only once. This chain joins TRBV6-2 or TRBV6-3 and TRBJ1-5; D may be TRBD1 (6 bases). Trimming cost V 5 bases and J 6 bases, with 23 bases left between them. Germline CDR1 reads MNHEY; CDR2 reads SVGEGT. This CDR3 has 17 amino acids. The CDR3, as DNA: TGTGCCAGCAGTCCCTGGTCGAGGGGGACCACGGGTCAGCCCCAGCATTTT. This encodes CASSPWSRGTTGQPQHF.

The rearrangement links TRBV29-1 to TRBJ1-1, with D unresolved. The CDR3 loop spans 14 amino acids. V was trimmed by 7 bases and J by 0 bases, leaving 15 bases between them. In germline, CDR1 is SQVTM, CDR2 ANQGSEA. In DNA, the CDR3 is TGCAGCGGAGTGGAGGGCGGAGTGAACACTGAAGCTTTCTTT. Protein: CSGVEGGVNTEAFF.

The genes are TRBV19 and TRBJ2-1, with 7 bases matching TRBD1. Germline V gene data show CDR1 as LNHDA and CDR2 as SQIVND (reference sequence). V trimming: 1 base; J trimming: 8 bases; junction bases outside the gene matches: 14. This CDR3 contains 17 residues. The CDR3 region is CASSIGRGRGLAYEQFF. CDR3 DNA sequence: TGTGCCAGTAGTATAGGTCGAGGAAGGGGGCTCGCATATGAGCAGTTCTTC.

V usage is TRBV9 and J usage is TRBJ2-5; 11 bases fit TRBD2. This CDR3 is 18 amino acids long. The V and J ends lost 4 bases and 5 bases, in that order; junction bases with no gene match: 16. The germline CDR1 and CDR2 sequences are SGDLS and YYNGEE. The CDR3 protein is CASSLSTPSGRKGETQYF. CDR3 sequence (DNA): TGTGCCAGCAGCCTCTCGACCCCTAGCGGGAGGAAGGGGGAGACCCAGTACTTC.

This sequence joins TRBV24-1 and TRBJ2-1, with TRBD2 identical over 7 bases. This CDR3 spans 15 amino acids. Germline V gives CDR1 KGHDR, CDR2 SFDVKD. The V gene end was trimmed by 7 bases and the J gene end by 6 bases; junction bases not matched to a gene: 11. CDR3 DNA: TGTGCCACCAGCTTAGGGGCGGGAGTGGGCAATGAGCAGTTCTTC. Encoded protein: CATSLGAGVGNEQFF.

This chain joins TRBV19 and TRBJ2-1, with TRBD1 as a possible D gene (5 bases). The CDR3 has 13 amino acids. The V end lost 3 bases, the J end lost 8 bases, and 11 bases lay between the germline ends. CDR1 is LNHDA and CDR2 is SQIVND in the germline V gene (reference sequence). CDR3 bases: TGTGCCAGTAGTATGGCAGGGCCATATGAGCAGTTCTTC. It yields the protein CASSMAGPYEQFF.

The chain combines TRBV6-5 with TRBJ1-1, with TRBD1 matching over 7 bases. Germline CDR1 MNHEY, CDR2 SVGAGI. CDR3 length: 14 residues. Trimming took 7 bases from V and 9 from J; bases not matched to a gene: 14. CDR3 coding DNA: TGTGCCAGCAACGGTTTTAGGGACAGTCCCCAAGCTTTCTTT. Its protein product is CASNGFRDSPQAFF.

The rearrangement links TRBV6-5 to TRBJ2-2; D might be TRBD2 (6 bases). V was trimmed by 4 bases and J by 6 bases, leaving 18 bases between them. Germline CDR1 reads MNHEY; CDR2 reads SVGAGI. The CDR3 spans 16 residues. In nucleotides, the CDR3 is TGTGCCAGCAGTTTCCGCGGGATTCCGGGTGCCGGGGAGCTGTTTTTT. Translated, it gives CASSFRGIPGAGELFF.

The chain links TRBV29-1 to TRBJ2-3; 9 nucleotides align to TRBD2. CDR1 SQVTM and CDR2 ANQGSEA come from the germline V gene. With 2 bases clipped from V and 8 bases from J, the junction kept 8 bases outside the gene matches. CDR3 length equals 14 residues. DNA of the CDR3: TGCAGCGTTGAATCCCTAGCGGGATTAGGTACGCAGTATTTT. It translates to CSVESLAGLGTQYF.

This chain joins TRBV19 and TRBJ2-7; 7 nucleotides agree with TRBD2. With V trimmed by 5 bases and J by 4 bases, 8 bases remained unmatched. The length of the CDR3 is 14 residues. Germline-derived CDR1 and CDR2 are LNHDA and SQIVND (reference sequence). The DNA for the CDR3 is TGTGCCAGTAGTGGGGGGGGAGTTCGATACGAGCAGTACTTC. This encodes CASSGGGVRYEQYF. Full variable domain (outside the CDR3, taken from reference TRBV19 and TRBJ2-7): DGGITQSPKYLFRKEGQNVTLSCEQNLNHDAMYWYRQDPGQGLRLIYYSQIVNDFQKGDIAEGYSVSREKKESFPLTVTSAQKNPTAFYLCASSGGGVRYEQYFGPGTRLTVT.

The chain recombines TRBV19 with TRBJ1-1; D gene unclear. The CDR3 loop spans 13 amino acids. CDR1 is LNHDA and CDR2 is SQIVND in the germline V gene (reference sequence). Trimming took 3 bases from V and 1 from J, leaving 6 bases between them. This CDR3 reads CASSIPRNTEAFF. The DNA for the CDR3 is TGTGCCAGTAGTATCCCCAGGAACACTGAAGCTTTCTTT.

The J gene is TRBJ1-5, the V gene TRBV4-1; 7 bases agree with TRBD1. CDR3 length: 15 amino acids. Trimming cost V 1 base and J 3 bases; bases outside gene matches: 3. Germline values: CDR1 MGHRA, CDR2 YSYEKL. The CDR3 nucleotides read TGCGCCAGCAGCCAAGGAGGGACAGTCAATCAGCCCCAGCATTTT. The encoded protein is CASSQGGTVNQPQHF.

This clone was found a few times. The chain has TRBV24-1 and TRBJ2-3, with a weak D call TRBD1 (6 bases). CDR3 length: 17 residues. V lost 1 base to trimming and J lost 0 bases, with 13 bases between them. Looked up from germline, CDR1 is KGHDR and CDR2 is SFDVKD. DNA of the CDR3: TGTGCCACCAGTGATTTTAGAGCAGGGGCTAGCACAGATACGCAGTATTTT. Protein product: CATSDFRAGASTDTQYF.